This T cell receptor beta chain was captured by sequencing in a study of blood T cell repertoires in COVID-19. Across the study: PBMCs, B-cell-depleted T cells, or T cells provided the cDNA or gDNA that made up the material.

Individuals drawn from around 25 US areas were roughly 18 to 89 years old. Assignments of participants to cohorts depended upon their own reported clinical history. Sequenced by immunoSEQ multiplex PCR; TCRdb stores in-frame clones only, minus some. Here the sample spans some 350,000 clones, approximately 89% being singletons. The specimen was PBMCs or T cells enriched from blood (not recorded which). The TCR sequence derives from a woman aged 30 to 39 who had recovered from COVID-19.

The CDR3 bases are TGTGCCAGCAGTGAAAGACAGGTTGGAGACTATGGCTACACCTTC. Translating gives CASSERQVGDYGYTF. The chain uses TRBV2 and TRBJ1-2, with a tentative D call TRBD1 (6 bases). Per germline, CDR1 SNHLY and CDR2 FYNNEI. The CDR3 length is 15 residues. V lost 2 bases and J 3 bases, leaving 13 bases between the germline ends. The full variable domain, with the rest looked up from reference TRBV2 and TRBJ1-2, is EPEVTQTPSHQVTQMGQEVILRCVPISNHLYFYWYRQILGQKVEFLVSFYNNEISEKSEIFDDQFSVERPDGSNFTLKIRSTKLEDSAMYFCASSERQVGDYGYTFGSGTRLTVV.